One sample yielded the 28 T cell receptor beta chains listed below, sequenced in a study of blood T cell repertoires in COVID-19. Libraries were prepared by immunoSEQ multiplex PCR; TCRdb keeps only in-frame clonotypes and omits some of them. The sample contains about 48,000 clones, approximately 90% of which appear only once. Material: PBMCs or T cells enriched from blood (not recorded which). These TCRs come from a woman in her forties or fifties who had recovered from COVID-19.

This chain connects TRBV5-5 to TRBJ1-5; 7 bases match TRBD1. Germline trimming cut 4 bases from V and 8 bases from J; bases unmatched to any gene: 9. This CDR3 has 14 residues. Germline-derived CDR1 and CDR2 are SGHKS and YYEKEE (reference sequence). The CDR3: CASSTLDRAKPQHF. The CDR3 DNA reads TGTGCCAGCAGCACCTTAGACAGGGCCAAGCCCCAGCATTTT.

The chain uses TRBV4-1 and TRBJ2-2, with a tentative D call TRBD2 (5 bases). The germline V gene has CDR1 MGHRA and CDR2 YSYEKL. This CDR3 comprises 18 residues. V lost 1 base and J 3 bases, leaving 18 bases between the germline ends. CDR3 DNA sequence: TGCGCCAGCAGCCAAGTTAACTGGGGAGAGACGCACACCGGGGAGCTGTTTTTT. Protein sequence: CASSQVNWGETHTGELFF.

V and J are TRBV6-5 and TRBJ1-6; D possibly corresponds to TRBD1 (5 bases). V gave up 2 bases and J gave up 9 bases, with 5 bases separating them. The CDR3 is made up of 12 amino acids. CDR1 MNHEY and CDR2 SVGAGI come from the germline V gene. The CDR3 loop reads CASSYQGSPLHF. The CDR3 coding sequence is TGTGCCAGCAGTTACCAGGGTTCACCCCTCCACTTT.

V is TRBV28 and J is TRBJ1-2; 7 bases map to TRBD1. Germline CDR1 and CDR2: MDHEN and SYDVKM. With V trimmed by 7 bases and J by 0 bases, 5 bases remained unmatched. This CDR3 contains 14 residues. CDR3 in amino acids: CASNPTGPNYGYTF. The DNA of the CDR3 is TGTGCCAGCAACCCGACAGGGCCTAACTATGGCTACACCTTC.

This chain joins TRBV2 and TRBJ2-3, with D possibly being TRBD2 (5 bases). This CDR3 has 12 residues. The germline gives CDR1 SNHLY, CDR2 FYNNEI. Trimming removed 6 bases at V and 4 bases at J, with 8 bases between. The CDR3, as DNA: TGTGCCAGCAGGGACTCCCCAGATACGCAGTATTTT. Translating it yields CASRDSPDTQYF.

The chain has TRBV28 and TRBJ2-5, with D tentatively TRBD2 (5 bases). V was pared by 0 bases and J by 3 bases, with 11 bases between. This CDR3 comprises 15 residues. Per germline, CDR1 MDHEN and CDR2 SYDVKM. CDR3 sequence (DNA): TGTGCCAGCAGTTTATGGATGGACGGGAAAGAGACCCAGTACTTC. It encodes CASSLWMDGKETQYF.

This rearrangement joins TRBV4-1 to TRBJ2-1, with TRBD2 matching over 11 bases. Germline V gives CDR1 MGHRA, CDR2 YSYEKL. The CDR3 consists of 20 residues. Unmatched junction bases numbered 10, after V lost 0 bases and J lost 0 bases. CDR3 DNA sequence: TGCGCCAGCAGCCAAGATCGAGGGACTAGCGGTAGGAGCTCCTACAATGAGCAGTTCTTC. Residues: CASSQDRGTSGRSSYNEQFF.

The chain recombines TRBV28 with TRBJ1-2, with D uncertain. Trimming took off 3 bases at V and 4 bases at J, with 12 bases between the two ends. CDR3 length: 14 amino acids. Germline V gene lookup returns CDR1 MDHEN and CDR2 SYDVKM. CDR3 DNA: TGTGCCAGCAGTTTGACACAGCCCGCCTATGGCTACACCTTC. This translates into CASSLTQPAYGYTF.

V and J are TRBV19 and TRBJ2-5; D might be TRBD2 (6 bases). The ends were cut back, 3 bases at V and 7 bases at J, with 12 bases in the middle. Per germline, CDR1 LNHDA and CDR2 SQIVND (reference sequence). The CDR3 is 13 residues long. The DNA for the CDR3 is TGTGCCAGTAGTATGGGGGTCGGGGGGACCCAGTACTTC. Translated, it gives CASSMGVGGTQYF.

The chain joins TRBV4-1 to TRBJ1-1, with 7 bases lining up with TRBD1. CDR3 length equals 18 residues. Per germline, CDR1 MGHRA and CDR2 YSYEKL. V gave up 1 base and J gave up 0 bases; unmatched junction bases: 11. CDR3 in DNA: TGCGCCAGCAGCCAAGCACAGGGGCCACTAACTCTGAACACTGAAGCTTTCTTT. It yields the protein CASSQAQGPLTLNTEAFF.

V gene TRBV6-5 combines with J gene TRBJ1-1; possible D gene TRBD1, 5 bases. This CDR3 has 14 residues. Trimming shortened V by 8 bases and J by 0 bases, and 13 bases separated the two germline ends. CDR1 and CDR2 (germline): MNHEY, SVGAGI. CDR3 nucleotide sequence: TGTGCCAGCTTTTCGGAGACAGTGAACACTGAAGCTTTCTTT. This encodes CASFSETVNTEAFF.

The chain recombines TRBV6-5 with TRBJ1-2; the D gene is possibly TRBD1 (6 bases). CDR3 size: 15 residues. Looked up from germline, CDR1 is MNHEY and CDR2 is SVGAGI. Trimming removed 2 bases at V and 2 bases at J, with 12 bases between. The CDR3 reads CASSYAYTGNYGYTF. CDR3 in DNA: TGTGCCAGCAGTTACGCCTATACAGGGAACTATGGCTACACCTTC.

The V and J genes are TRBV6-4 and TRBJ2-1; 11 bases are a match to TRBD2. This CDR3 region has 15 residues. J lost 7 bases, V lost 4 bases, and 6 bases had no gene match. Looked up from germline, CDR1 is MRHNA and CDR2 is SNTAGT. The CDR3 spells CASSVLAGVGNEQFF. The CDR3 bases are TGTGCCAGCAGTGTACTAGCGGGAGTAGGGAATGAGCAGTTCTTC.

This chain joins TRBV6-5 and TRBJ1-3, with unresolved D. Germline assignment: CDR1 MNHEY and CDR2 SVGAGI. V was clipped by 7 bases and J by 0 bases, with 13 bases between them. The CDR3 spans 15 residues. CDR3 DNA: TGTGCCAGCACCGACGAGGTGAACTCTGGAAACACCATATATTTT. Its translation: CASTDEVNSGNTIYF.

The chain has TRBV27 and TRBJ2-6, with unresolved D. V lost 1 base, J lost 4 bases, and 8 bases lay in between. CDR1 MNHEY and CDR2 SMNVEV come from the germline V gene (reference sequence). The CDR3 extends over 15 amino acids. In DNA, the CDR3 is TGTGCCAGCAGTTTATTCCCCAGGGGGGCCAACGTCCTGACTTTC. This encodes CASSLFPRGANVLTF.

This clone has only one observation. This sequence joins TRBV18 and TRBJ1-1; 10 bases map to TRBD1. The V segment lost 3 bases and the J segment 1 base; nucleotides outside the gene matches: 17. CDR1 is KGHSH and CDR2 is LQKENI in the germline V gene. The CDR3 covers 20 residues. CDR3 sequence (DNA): TGTGCCAGCTCACCCCCTAATTACGACAGGGGGCGATCCCCGAACACTGAAGCTTTCTTT. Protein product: CASSPPNYDRGRSPNTEAFF.

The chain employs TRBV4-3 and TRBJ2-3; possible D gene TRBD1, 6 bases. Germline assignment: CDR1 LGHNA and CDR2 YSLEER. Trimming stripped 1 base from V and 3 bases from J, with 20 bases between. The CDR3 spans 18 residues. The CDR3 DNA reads TGCGCCAGCAGCCAAGCAGGGGTCGGGTTAGCTAGAACAGATACGCAGTATTTT. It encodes CASSQAGVGLARTDTQYF.

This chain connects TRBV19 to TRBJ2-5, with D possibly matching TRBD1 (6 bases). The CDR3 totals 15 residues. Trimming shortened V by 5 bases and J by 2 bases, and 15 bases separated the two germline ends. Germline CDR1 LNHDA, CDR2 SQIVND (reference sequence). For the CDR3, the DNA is TGTGCCAGTAGTTCCACAGGGTCACTTCAAGAGACCCAGTACTTC. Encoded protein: CASSSTGSLQETQYF.

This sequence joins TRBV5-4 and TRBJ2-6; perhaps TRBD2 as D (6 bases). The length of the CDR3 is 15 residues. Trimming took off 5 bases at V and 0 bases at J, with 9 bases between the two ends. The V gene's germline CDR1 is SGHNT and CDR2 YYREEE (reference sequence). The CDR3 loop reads CASRGGLSGANVLTF. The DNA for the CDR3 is TGTGCCAGCAGGGGAGGCCTCTCTGGGGCCAACGTCCTGACTTTC.

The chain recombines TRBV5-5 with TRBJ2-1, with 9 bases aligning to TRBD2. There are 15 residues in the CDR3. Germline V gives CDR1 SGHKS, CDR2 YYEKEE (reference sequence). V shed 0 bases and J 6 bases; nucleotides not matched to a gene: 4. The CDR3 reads CASSLALAGPNEQFF. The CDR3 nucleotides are TGTGCCAGCAGCTTGGCGCTAGCGGGGCCCAATGAGCAGTTCTTC.

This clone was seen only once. CDR3 nucleotide sequence: TGTGCCAGCTCACCACTGGAGGGGGCCAAAAACATTCAGTACTTC. The encoded protein is CASSPLEGAKNIQYF. The genes are TRBV18 and TRBJ2-4, with D maybe TRBD2 (6 bases). Germline lookup yields CDR1 KGHSH and CDR2 LQKENI. CDR3 length: 15 amino acids. Trimming removed 1 base at V and 1 base at J, with 8 bases between.

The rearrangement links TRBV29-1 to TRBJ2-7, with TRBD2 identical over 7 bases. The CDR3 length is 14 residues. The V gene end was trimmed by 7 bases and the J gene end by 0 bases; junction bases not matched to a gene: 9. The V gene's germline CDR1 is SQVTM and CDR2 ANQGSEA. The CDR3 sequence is CSAAGWGGSYEQYF. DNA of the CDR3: TGCAGCGCCGCTGGGTGGGGGGGCTCCTACGAGCAGTACTTC.

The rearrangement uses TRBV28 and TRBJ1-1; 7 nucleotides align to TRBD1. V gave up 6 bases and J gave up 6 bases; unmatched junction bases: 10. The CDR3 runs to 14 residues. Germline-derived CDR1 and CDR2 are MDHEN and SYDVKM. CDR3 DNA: TGTGCCAGCAGCTTGCGAGAGGGGGCCCCTGAAGCTTTCTTT. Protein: CASSLREGAPEAFF.

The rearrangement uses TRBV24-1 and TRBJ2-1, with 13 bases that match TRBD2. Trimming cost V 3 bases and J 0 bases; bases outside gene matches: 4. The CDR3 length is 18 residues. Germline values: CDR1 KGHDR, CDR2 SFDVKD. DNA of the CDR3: TGTGCCACCAGTGATCCAACTAGCGGGAGGGGCTCCTACAATGAGCAGTTCTTC. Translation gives CATSDPTSGRGSYNEQFF.

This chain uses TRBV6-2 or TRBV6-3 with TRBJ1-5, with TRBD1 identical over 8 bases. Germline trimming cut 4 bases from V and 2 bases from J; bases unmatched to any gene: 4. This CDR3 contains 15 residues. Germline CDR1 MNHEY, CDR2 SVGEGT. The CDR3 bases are TGTGCCAGCAGTTTGGGCAGGGGGCGCAATCAGCCCCAGCATTTT. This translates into CASSLGRGRNQPQHF.

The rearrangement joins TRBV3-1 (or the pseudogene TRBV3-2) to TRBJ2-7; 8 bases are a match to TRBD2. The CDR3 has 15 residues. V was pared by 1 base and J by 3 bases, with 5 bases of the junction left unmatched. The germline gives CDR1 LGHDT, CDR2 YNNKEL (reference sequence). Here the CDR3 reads CASSQGGTRGYEQYF. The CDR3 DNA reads TGTGCCAGCAGCCAAGGTGGGACTAGGGGCTACGAGCAGTACTTC.

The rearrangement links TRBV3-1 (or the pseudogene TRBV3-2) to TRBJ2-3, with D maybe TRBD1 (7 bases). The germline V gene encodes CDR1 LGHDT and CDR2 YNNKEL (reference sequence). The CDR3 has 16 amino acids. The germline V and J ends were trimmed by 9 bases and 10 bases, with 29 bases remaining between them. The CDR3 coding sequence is TGTGCCAGTCAGCTCAGGGGGAGGAAGAGGGGTGGGGCGCAGTATTTT. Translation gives CASQLRGRKRGGAQYF.

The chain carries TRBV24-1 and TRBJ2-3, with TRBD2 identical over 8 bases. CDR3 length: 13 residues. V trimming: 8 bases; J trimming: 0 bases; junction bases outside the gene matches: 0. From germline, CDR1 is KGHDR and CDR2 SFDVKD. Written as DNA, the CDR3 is TGTGCCACCACTAGCGGGAGCACAGATACGCAGTATTTT. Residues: CATTSGSTDTQYF.